The 18 T cell receptor beta chains presented below share a single source sample, sequenced in a study of control samples from healthy donors and cancer patients. Using immunoSEQ multiplex PCR, the repertoire was profiled, and TCRdb retains in-frame clones only, with some absent. The sample consists of tens of thousands of clones, approximately 88% of them appearing once. Sequenced: PBMCs. The source of these receptors is a man between 65 and 85 years old with lung cancer.

CDR3 sequence reads: CASSSRGGGYTF. The CDR3 DNA sequence: TGTGCCAGCAGCTCCCGTGGGGGGGGCTACACCTTC. V is TRBV7-2 and J is TRBJ1-2; TRBD1 is a possible D gene (5 bases). The V gene's germline CDR1 is SGHTA and CDR2 FQGNSA. The CDR3 loop spans 12 amino acids. Trimming took 4 bases from V and 8 from J, leaving 11 bases between them.

The rearrangement joins TRBV6-5 to TRBJ2-7, with TRBD1 matching over 7 bases. The length of the CDR3 is 14 residues. Germline CDR1 MNHEY, CDR2 SVGAGI. V shed 2 bases, J shed 5 bases, and the junction held 6 bases outside the gene matches. The CDR3 sequence: CASSYNDRANEQYF. CDR3 nucleotide sequence: TGTGCCAGCAGTTACAACGACAGGGCCAACGAGCAGTACTTC.

The CDR3 here is CASSPAPGQGGYEQYF. The DNA of the CDR3 is TGTGCCAGTAGTCCAGCCCCCGGACAGGGGGGCTACGAGCAGTACTTC. The chain has TRBV19 and TRBJ2-7; 10 nucleotides match TRBD1. Germline values: CDR1 LNHDA, CDR2 SQIVND (reference sequence). This CDR3 has 16 amino acids. With 5 bases clipped from V and 3 bases from J, the junction kept 10 bases outside the gene matches.

This clone was detected once. The chain combines TRBV30 with TRBJ2-7; D may match TRBD1 or TRBD2 (5 bases each). Germline CDR1 GTSNPN, CDR2 SVGIG (reference sequence). The ends were cut back, 0 bases at V and 4 bases at J, with 28 bases in the middle. There are 19 residues in the CDR3. The CDR3 DNA reads TGTGCCTGGAGTGTAGGGGCGACAGCAGAGGGGACCATTTTGTACGAGCAGTACTTC. As protein: CAWSVGATAEGTILYEQYF.

V usage is TRBV5-8 and J usage is TRBJ2-5, with D possibly called TRBD1 or TRBD2 (5 bases each). CDR1 is SGHTS, CDR2 YDEGEE, per germline. V was pared by 1 base and J by 8 bases, with 18 bases between. The CDR3 spans 15 residues. CDR3 sequence reads: CASSLSRDGFGTQYF. The CDR3 region has the DNA TGTGCCAGCAGCTTGTCCCGGGACGGCTTTGGTACCCAGTACTTC. Full variable domain (missing parts from reference TRBV5-8 and TRBJ2-5): EAGVTQSPTHLIKTRGQQATLRCSPISGHTSVYWYQQALGLGLQFLLWYDEGEERNRGNFPPRFSGRQFPNYSSELNVNALELEDSALYLCASSLSRDGFGTQYFGPGTRLLVL.

This clone was picked up one time. Compared with germline, one end of the junction differs, possibly owing to a read error. V gene TRBV15 combines with J gene TRBJ2-7; TRBD2 matches 8 bases. In germline, CDR1 is LNHNV, CDR2 YYDKDF (reference sequence). The CDR3 is 15 residues long. The chain's CDR3 is CATSPGGVGSYEQYF. The CDR3, as DNA: TGTGCCACCAGCCCGGGGGGGGTGGGGTCCTACGAACAGTACTTC.

This clone appeared a single time. The rearrangement uses TRBV5-4 and TRBJ2-1; no clear D gene. The V end was cut by 4 bases, the J end by 5 bases, with 13 bases between. There are 14 residues in the CDR3. Germline V CDR1 and CDR2: SGHNT, YYREEE (reference sequence). DNA for the CDR3: TGTGCCAGCAGCCCCGCACGGGTAAACAATGAGCAGTTCTTC. Translated: CASSPARVNNEQFF.

The chain is built from TRBV3-1 (or the pseudogene TRBV3-2) and TRBJ1-5; D gene unclear. V was trimmed by 0 bases and J by 3 bases, leaving 6 bases between them. Germline-derived CDR1 and CDR2 are LGHDT and YNNKEL (reference sequence). The CDR3 sequence is 14 residues long. The CDR3 DNA follows: TGTGCCAGCAGCCAAGAAGCAGCCAATCAGCCCCAGCATTTT. Amino acid sequence: CASSQEAANQPQHF.

CDR3 region: CASSDKGNTQYF. CDR3 bases: TGTGCCAGCAGTGATAAGGGGAATACGCAGTATTTT. V gene TRBV25-1 combines with J gene TRBJ2-3, with a tentative D call TRBD1 (5 bases). V lost 3 bases and J lost 7, with 8 bases in between. Per the germline V gene, CDR1 is MGHDK and CDR2 is SYGVNS. The CDR3 consists of 12 residues. Drawing the rest from reference TRBV25-1 and TRBJ2-3, the complete variable domain is EADIYQTPRYLVIGTGKKITLECSQTMGHDKMYWYQQDPGMELHLIHYSYGVNSTEKGDLSSESTVSRIRTEHFPLTLESARPSHTSQYLCASSDKGNTQYFGPGTRLTVL.

The J gene is TRBJ1-4, the V gene TRBV7-9; D gene ambiguous. Per germline, CDR1 SEHNR and CDR2 FQNEAQ (reference sequence). Trimming took 1 base from V and 3 from J, leaving 6 bases between them. The CDR3 spans 14 residues. In DNA form, the CDR3 reads TGTGCCAGCAGCTTAGGGGTAGCTAATGAAAAACTGTTTTTT. Translating it yields CASSLGVANEKLFF.

The chain recombines TRBV19 with TRBJ1-6; D gene unclear. Germline assignment: CDR1 LNHDA and CDR2 SQIVND (reference sequence). Trimming removed 6 bases at V and 7 bases at J, with 13 bases between. The CDR3 extends over 14 amino acids. This CDR3 is CASRLVLVNSPLHF. In nucleotides, the CDR3 is TGTGCCAGTAGATTGGTCTTGGTGAATTCACCCCTCCACTTT.

The CDR3 protein is CASTAGHSVDIQYF. CDR3 in DNA: TGCGCCAGCACTGCGGGACACTCCGTGGACATTCAGTACTTC. The chain employs TRBV5-1 and TRBJ2-4; D possibly matches TRBD1 or TRBD2 (6 bases each). Trimming removed 6 bases from V and 8 bases from J, with 18 bases in between. Germline CDR1 SGHRS, CDR2 YFSETQ. The CDR3 is made up of 14 amino acids.

The chain couples TRBV7-9 to TRBJ1-1, with TRBD1 matching 7 bases. CDR1 and CDR2 from the germline V gene are SEHNR and FQNEAQ (reference sequence). The CDR3 has 14 amino acids. J gave up 1 base and V 8 bases, and 7 bases lay outside the gene matches. The CDR3 DNA reads as TGTGCCAGCGGACATACAGGGGCGAACACTGAAGCTTTCTTT. This translates into CASGHTGANTEAFF.

The CDR3 sequence is CASSQEGLGSYEQYF. CDR3 nucleotide sequence: TGTGCCAGCAGCCAAGAAGGTCTAGGGTCCTACGAGCAGTACTTC. The rearrangement uses TRBV3-1 (or the pseudogene TRBV3-2) and TRBJ2-7, with unresolved D. Germline V gene lookup returns CDR1 LGHDT and CDR2 YNNKEL (reference sequence). With 0 bases removed from V and 1 base from J, the gap between germline ends came to 10 bases. This CDR3 region has 15 residues.

V usage is TRBV11-2 and J usage is TRBJ1-2; D is uncertain. Trimming removed 4 bases from V and 4 bases from J, with 10 bases in between. The CDR3 is 13 amino acids. The V gene's germline CDR1 is SGHAT and CDR2 FQNNGV. CDR3 nucleotide sequence: TGTGCCAGCAGCTCTAATGCTGTCTATGGCTACACCTTC. Its translation: CASSSNAVYGYTF.

The rearrangement joins TRBV19 to TRBJ1-2; no definite D call. This CDR3 spans 13 amino acids. Trimming removed 7 bases from V and 6 bases from J, with 15 bases in between. CDR1 is LNHDA and CDR2 is SQIVND in the germline V gene (reference sequence). CDR3 nucleotide sequence: TGTGCCAGTAACAGAGGCCCCCAGGATGGCTACACCTTC. Translation gives CASNRGPQDGYTF.

The chain couples TRBV7-2 to TRBJ2-5; D is unclear. V gave up 3 bases and J gave up 1 base, with 9 bases separating them. The V gene's germline CDR1 is SGHTA and CDR2 FQGNSA. This CDR3 is 14 amino acids long. The CDR3 sequence is CASSFGPAQETQYF. CDR3 DNA sequence: TGTGCCAGCAGCTTTGGACCCGCCCAAGAGACCCAGTACTTC.

The chain combines TRBV5-6 with TRBJ1-1, with D possibly TRBD1 on 5 matching bases. Germline values: CDR1 SGHDT, CDR2 YYEEEE. The CDR3 has 14 amino acids. The ends were cut back, 6 bases at V and 2 bases at J, with 14 bases in the middle. CDR3 DNA: TGTGCCAGCATAAAGGGACGGCTTAACACTGAAGCTTTCTTT. Translating gives CASIKGRLNTEAFF.